This paragraph reports one T cell receptor (beta chain). This sample is part of a study of identifying expanded T cells in peripheral blood. Trimming cost V 3 bases and J 6 bases, with 15 bases left between them. The germline gives CDR1 MNHNS, CDR2 SASEGT. The CDR3 extends over 14 amino acids. TCRdb's copy holds only in-frame clones and misses some; the assay was immunoSEQ multiplex PCR. The table lists about 98,000 clones, about 91% of them singletons. The sequencing input was blood. This clonotype originated in a person between 18 and 75 years old in good health. The rearrangement uses TRBV6-1 and TRBJ2-7; no firm D call. The CDR3 nucleotides are TGTGCCAGCAGTGACCGGTACAGCGAAGGCGAGCAGTACTTC. It is translated as CASSDRYSEGEQYF.